This T cell receptor (beta chain) was recovered during a study of T cell clonotyping in hematopoietic cell transplantation. Study-level results: Cells were unsorted, so CD4 and CD8 contributions were not separated. Few recipient clonotypes overlapped donors; over 95% were de novo at given depth. Recipient TCR diversity dropped after transplant; expanded clonotypes rose from day 30 to 180.

The method was immunoSEQ multiplex PCR; TCRdb's version includes in-frame clones alone and lacks a portion of them. The table shows 15,000 or so clones, with just over 95% occurring only once. Trimming pared 3 bases from V and 3 bases from J, leaving 15 bases between. Germline V CDR1 and CDR2: GTSNPN, SVGIG (reference sequence). This CDR3 contains 14 residues. Recipients were bled about 28 days pretransplant and at posttransplant days 30, 100, 180. For this clone: Its antigen is currently unknown.

Sequencing was performed on peripheral blood mononuclear cells, taken 30 days after allogeneic stem cell transplant. The TCR comes from a female patient between 50 and 59 years old who had an allogeneic stem cell transplant from an unrelated donor, so T cells may come from the graft donor. Some clones in this sample may be carry-over from other donors' samples. The rearrangement links TRBV30 to TRBJ2-7; perhaps D is TRBD1 or TRBD2 (5 bases each). CDR3 protein: CAWSGAVRGYEQYF. CDR3 DNA: TGTGCCTGGAGCGGTGCGGTGAGGGGCTACGAGCAGTACTTC.